Included here is one TCR beta chain sequence, with context. Its antigen remains undetermined. Base-call qualities are not available, and no considerably larger clone is one nucleotide away. The cohort comprised hundreds of healthy bone marrow donors. Cohort members were all nominally healthy when sampled, although unrecorded immune exposures were likely present. The donor tested CMV seropositive and was one of the 289 seropositive cohort members. Each donor provided a peripheral blood sample, and peripheral blood mononuclear cells were used for TCR beta sequencing. Genomic DNA extraction from the blood cell samples was performed with the Qiagen DNeasy Blood Extraction Kit. There are 13 amino acids in the CDR3, from cysteine to phenylalanine inclusive. Kept here is only the CDR3 DNA, which spans 39 bases and is read in frame from base 1. According to the germline V gene, CDR1 reads SGHRS and CDR2 reads YFSETQ. Germline trimming: 7 bases from V, 6 bases from J; junction bases outside gene matches: 3.

This entry comes from a study of cytomegalovirus exposure and HLA in healthy donors (dated by TCRdb to about 2017). For context, the study as a whole: An earlier analysis of 587 of the donors reported approximately 290 Gb of sequence data and some 120 million unique TCR beta sequences from 150 million to 200 million T cells. Alongside the repertoire data, information on donor age, sex, ethnicity and CMV serostatus was compiled. Class I and class II HLA loci were covered by the typing at four-digit resolution. Genome-wide SNP genotypes for about 60% of the roughly 670 donors were used in a later genetic analysis, which treated that subset as a discovery cohort. An early release covering more than 500 HLA-typed donors comprised roughly 300 gigabases of sequencing data and 85 million or so unique TCR sequences. The study aimed to test whether cataloging public T cell receptors could reveal signatures of past pathogen exposure. On average, roughly 250,000 unique TCR beta nucleotide sequences were sequenced per donor among 398 genotyped donors of the cohort, with around 19% of those sequences being non-productive. Of the approximately 400 genotyped donors, less than 90% were placed in the genetic ancestry cluster associated with self-reported Caucasian donors. The T cell repertoires of under 750 subjects were profiled by immunosequencing and related to cytomegalovirus serostatus. To predict cytomegalovirus infection status, the study combined high-throughput TCR immunosequencing, statistical association of individual TCRs with disease status, and machine learning. An earlier analysis of 587 of the donors used high-throughput TCR beta sequencing to judge whether each TCR beta V gene segment behaved as functional or pseudogenic. In addition to the first cohort of approximately 670 subjects, a separate validation cohort of around 110 different subjects was used. Rather than using new phenotypic data, the later analysis identified candidate immune exposures from TCR beta sequences and from how often those sequences occurred across donors. Because of strong linkage in the cohort, roughly 5 DR-DQ haplotypes were treated as single units for association and clustering. A later analysis re-examined previously published TCR beta repertoires from 600 to 700 donors and added high-resolution HLA genotyping to investigate patterns of TCR occurrence. The number of donors typed differed by locus, with roughly 620-640 for A, B, C, DRB1 and DQB1, around 560 for DQA1, over 600 for DPA1, and around 430 for DPB1. All discovery cohort repertoires had been generated using a single sequencing platform. Broader findings and caveats from the paper: The only immune exposure information available for the cohort was CMV serostatus. In this cohort, only TCR beta chains were sequenced, and detectable features were limited by the absence of alpha or paired-chain data. In a later analysis, most CMV-associated TCR beta chains were found to appear HLA-restricted, with HLA associations seemingly driven largely by CMV exposure. In vitro tests confirmed that a few of the cytomegalovirus-associated TCR beta chains recognize cytomegalovirus antigens. A later analysis found that TCR association rates varied across HLA loci, with DRB1 alleles showing the most associated TCRs and HLA-C alleles the fewest. While some public TCRs were present in many individuals, most TCR sequences turned up only very rarely across donors. Compared with equally common non-associated chains, HLA-associated TCR beta chains in a later analysis were more clonally expanded and had lower generation probabilities. In both the original and validation cohorts, the classifier was reported to diagnose cytomegalovirus status with high specificity and sensitivity. Correlated functional status among segregating V segments might reflect linkage disequilibrium, but an unknown experimental factor could not be ruled out. A later analysis reported that several top co-occurrence clusters appeared linked to parvovirus B19, influenza, CMV and Epstein-Barr virus. In a later genetic analysis, fewer N-insertions in productive TCRs were reported among donors in an Asian-associated ancestry cluster than the approximately 710-donor mean. The presence/absence analyses assumed that sequencing depth was roughly uniform across donors, and that assumption may not be true. In an earlier analysis of some 500 of the donors, most TCR beta V segments were observed in productive rearrangements about 87% or about 30% of the time, broadly matching IMGT annotations. The sequencing pipeline was judged likely to have produced a cluster of highly shared sequence variants as a technical artifact. A further reported finding was that TCR beta sequences accurately predicted the HLA-A and HLA-B alleles for most subjects in the first cohort. According to the authors, the approach could potentially be generalized to other disease states and immunological phenotypes. An association between a missense DCLRE1C variant and V-gene and J-gene trimming of TCR beta chains was found in a later genetic analysis and replicated in an independent cohort. HLA typing was unavailable for some donors at each locus, so association tests used only the typed subset. Specific HLA alleles were associated with roughly 17,000 TCR beta sequences at a false discovery rate of 0.05 in a later analysis. Because counts were too low, 15 to 20 rarely observed V segments, including chromosome 9 orphons, were excluded from the earlier analysis of 587 of the donors. When HLA alleles, especially DR and DQ, strongly co-occurred, TCR associations were difficult to assign to individual alleles. Because the 87-base-pair reads could not distinguish some IMGT-functional V segments, including TRBV6-2 and TRBV6-3, those segments were excluded. The study gave a list of 150 to 200 TCR beta chains associated with cytomegalovirus.

To prepare the library, the immunoSEQ multiplex PCR assay was applied. A mixture of 60 forward primers for TCR Vbeta segments and 13 reverse primers for TCR Jbeta segments was used in the multiplex PCR. A multiplex PCR assay on genomic DNA amplified the CDR3 region of rearranged TCR beta genes. The amplified TCR beta libraries were sequenced on the Illumina HiSeq System as 87-base-pair reads. Under the source paper's analysis protocol: A later analysis tallied around 82 million unique TCR beta chains across the 650 to 750 repertoires, and approximately 9.9 million of those chains were shared by two or more donors. A nearest-neighbor algorithm error-corrected the raw reads and collapsed the reads into unique sequences, merging closely related sequences to remove PCR and sequencing errors. CDR3 sequences were aligned to IMGT reference sequences to assign V, D and J gene segments. For a sequence to be retained, at least a six-nucleotide match to both a V gene segment and a J gene segment was required. Rearrangements were called productive when the CDR3 lacked stop codons and stayed in frame with V and J; all others were non-productive. Following IMGT convention, CDR3 was defined as the stretch from the second conserved V-encoded cysteine up to the conserved J-encoded phenylalanine. Sequences without an unambiguous match to a single V gene segment were excluded from the earlier analysis of 450 to 650 of the donors. In an earlier analysis of around 600 of the donors, V segments were called functional above 56.7% productive rearrangements and were called segregating when the between-donor standard deviation exceeded 5%. A statistical classification framework was built to diagnose cytomegalovirus status from the catalog of TCR beta chain sequences. V and J gene assignment, in a later analysis, came from comparing TCR nucleotide sequences with IMGT/GENE-DB human TR gene sequences. The TCRdist pipeline was used in a later analysis to assign CDR3 sequences and most-parsimonious VDJ recombination scenarios. In a later analysis, each TCR beta chain was defined by its CDR3 amino acid sequence together with its V-gene family, and reads lacking a unique V-gene family were excluded. A later analysis removed 500 to 600 highly shared, low-generation-probability nucleotide sequences to deal with suspected cross-contamination and a sequencing artifact. For each public chain, a later analysis derived a clonal expansion index from normalized ranks of inferred template counts within each repertoire. A later analysis computed generation probabilities with a VDJ recombination model fitted to out-of-frame rearrangements, and checked the results against IGoR. In a later analysis, TCR-TCR, TCR-HLA and TCR-CMV co-occurrence was scored with hypergeometric tests, and a repertoire-size bias correction was applied to TCR pairs. False discovery rates were estimated in a later analysis by permuting HLA or CMV assignments 20 times. In a later analysis, co-occurring TCRs were grouped using DBSCAN, and TCRdist sequence similarity was added for clustering within HLA-allele-positive subsets. Repertoires with fewer than 30,000 or more than 120,000 public chains, plus five repertoires with anomalous nucleotide sharing, were excluded from co-occurrence clustering. What TCRdb holds here is the immuneACCESS table cut down to in-frame rearrangements. Part of the clones is not present; checked against another copy, under half of the missing clones reflect an unresolved V gene, and the others are unexplained. V, J and clone size are taken as reported in that table, and D and trimming were inferred from the DNA itself. This sample comprises some 120,000 clones, roughly 80% of them detected only once. The ten top clones hold 11% of the sample.

Sequenced input: PBMCs. The TCR was taken from a male donor in good health and CMV-seropositive. The rearranged chain carries TRBV5-1 and TRBJ2-7; 14 bases in between match TRBD2. In nucleotides, the sequence is TGCGCCAGCGGGACTAGCGGGAGTAGCGAGCAGTACTTC. The resulting protein is CASGTSGSSEQYF.